This T cell receptor (beta chain) was recovered during a study of shared clonotypes between healthy human individuals (TCRdb year 2020). Regarding the research as a whole: A few men and a couple of women, aged 18 to 49 years, made up the cohort. To increase sequencing depth and limit assay-specific biases, TCR repertoire library preparation and sequencing were carried out by different laboratories using diverse techniques. For each donor, CD4 naive and CD4 memory were each given three plates, CD8 naive was given two plates, and CD8 memory was given one plate. Each donor's leukapheresis produced roughly between roughly 0.85 and 9.5 billion PBMCs. The study deeply sequenced blood TCR repertoires of about 5 healthy adults to estimate repertoire size and the extent of clonotype sharing between individuals.

The paper's findings and limits, for the study overall: Sampling was restricted to blood, and TCR repertoires in tissues likely differ from the TCR repertoires found in blood. Pairwise subsampling indicated that sequencing depth was expected to affect the degree of clonotype sharing among donors. Even with the large sequencing depth, rarefaction of the sorted-subset datasets indicated that sequencing was incomplete. The genetic and exposure-history diversity represented was limited by the small number of donors. When several donors were compared, the shared fraction of clonotypes was 5% to 6.5% for naive CD4, 3% to 4% for naive CD8, 2.3% for memory CD4, and less than 0.5% for memory CD8. Compared with non-shared clonotypes, the clonotypes found in all four sorted-subset donors had higher generation probabilities. Naive subsets generally had larger estimated clonotype richness than memory subsets.

Remarks on this clone: The target of this receptor is not known. No qualities accompany the bases; no much larger clone lies one base away.

TCR CDR3 regions were amplified from genomic DNA by multiplex PCR using the deep immunoSEQ assay. Genomic DNA extracted from each cell subset was distributed evenly over all wells of several immunoSEQ 96-well plates, and each plate served as one replicate. For sorted subsets, each replicate PCR was loaded with 200 to 250 ng genomic DNA, equivalent to 30,000 or so T cell genomes. Purified libraries were quantified with a Qubit 3.0 fluorometer, sized on a Bioanalyzer 2100, and re-quantified with the KAPA Library Quantification kit. A separate single-read 150-cycle Illumina NextSeq 550 flow cell was used to sequence each immunoSEQ 96-well plate. The source study handled its data this way. Because the immunoSEQ output held only junctional sequences and lacked quality scores, the filtering could not match the filtering applied to full-length reads. Sequences were annotated with PyIR, a Python wrapper for IgBLAST v1.9, using IMGT germline references to assign V/J genes and CDR3. Reads were removed for weak V/J assignments (E-value above 1e-6), missing CDR3, stop codons, out-of-frame junctions, or ambiguous translated residues. A V3J clonotype was defined by an identical inferred V gene, J gene, and CDR3 amino acid sequence. To compute the percentage overlap between repertoires, the number of shared unique clonotypes was divided by the size of the smaller repertoire. Three approaches were used to assess repertoire richness: RTK rarefaction, the Chao1 estimator, and Recon v2.1 estimates of unobserved clonotypes. For all TCRbeta clonotypes obtained by the gDNA method from a handful of donors, generation probabilities were computed with OLGA. Entries here come from immuneACCESS through TCRdb and include only in-frame sequences with V and J called. Some clones fail to appear in such tables; in the studies checked, an unresolved V gene covers under half of the shortfall, and the cause of the remainder is unknown. The V and J calls and clone size are taken from that table; D and trimming were inferred from the DNA. The sample table shows 2,500,000 or so clones, and more than 90% are seen once. The ten largest clones add up to 0.13% to 0.15% of the sample.

The germline V gene (reference sequence) sets CDR1 to MNHEY and CDR2 to SMNVEV. The CDR3, cysteine through phenylalanine, is 15 amino acids long. The DNA shown is the 45-base CDR3, in frame from base 1. The germline V and J ends show losses of 2 bases and 5 bases respectively, and no gene match explains 2 bases of the junction. The donors were healthy, HIV-negative adults who had no recently reported acute infections or vaccinations. All donors were Caucasian adults living in Nashville, Tennessee, USA. CD4+ T cells were enriched by magnetic negative selection, after which naive cells were positively selected on CD45RA and the negative fraction was taken as the memory subset. Blood was obtained by leukapheresis, after which PBMCs were separated by Ficoll-Histopaque density gradient centrifugation and cryopreserved in liquid nitrogen vapor phase. Purity and quantity of every magnetically sorted T cell population were checked by analytical flow cytometry. Genomic DNA was isolated from every sorted fraction and measured by UV absorbance on a Nanodrop 2000c.

This chain is built from TRBV27 and TRBJ2-1; a stretch of 11 junction bases matches TRBD1. The sequence derives from a man aged 18 to 29 in good health. The sample was naive CD4+ T cells sorted from blood. In the paper's terms, the cell subset or site label means: CD45RA+ positively selected. In nucleotides, the sequence is TGTGCCAGCAGTTTAGGACAGGGGGCCCACAATGAGCAGTTCTTC. Translation gives CASSLGQGAHNEQFF.